This T cell receptor (beta chain) is from a study of Ad26.COV2.S vaccination and SARS-CoV-2 variants. Looking at the study overall: The COV1001 Ad26.COV2.S trial arm included the donor. Recipients of Ad26.COV2.S got it intramuscularly, once or twice 56 days apart. Study observations and caveats: Relative to placebo recipients, vaccine recipients exhibited elevated spike-specific TCR breadth.

This clone occurred once. The antigen is not known. This CDR3 is 15 amino acids long. V gave up 0 bases and J gave up 4 bases, with 13 bases separating them. Germline-derived CDR1 and CDR2 are SGHRS and YFSETQ. Treatment defined: roughly 18 received Ad26.COV2.S at low or high dose, single or two shots; five or six received placebo; per-sample allocation not given. Each sample was drawn 63 days after the first injection (of vaccine or placebo). Data came from immunoSEQ multiplex PCR; TCRdb stores just in-frame clones and leaves some out. This sample has more than 400,000 clones, with 80% to 95% found just once.

The chain has TRBV5-1 and TRBJ1-1; D may be TRBD1 (5 bases). Sequenced material: peripheral blood, taken in a trial of Ad26.COV2.S vaccine versus placebo. The receptor was isolated from a person aged 18-65 years who received the Ad26.COV2.S COVID-19 vaccine or a placebo. As DNA, the CDR3 is TGCGCCAGCAGCTTGGTGCGCAGGGTGAGCACTGAAGCTTTCTTT. As protein: CASSLVRRVSTEAFF.